This TCR beta chain is drawn from a study of stem cell transplantation in POMP-related autoinflammatory disease. CDR3 length: 14 residues. The V and J ends lost 0 bases and 0 bases respectively, with 5 bases between them. The V gene's germline CDR1 is MNHEY and CDR2 SVGAGI. Sequencing was performed with immunoSEQ multiplex PCR; in TCRdb, only in-frame clones are kept and a portion is missing. Of 4,500 to 5,500 clones listed, about 92% were seen once; the top ten hold 2% to 3%. Only one count was recorded for this clone. The chain carries TRBV6-5 and TRBJ1-1; D unclear. This sample comprised CD8+ T cells from PBMCs, obtained after stem cell transplantation. The TCR sequence derives from a human patient with POMP-related autoinflammation and immune dysregulation (PRAID). Some T cells may be transferred from the graft donor. The CDR3: CASSYSRMNTEAFF. The CDR3 DNA sequence: TGTGCCAGCAGTTACTCGCGGATGAACACTGAAGCTTTCTTT.